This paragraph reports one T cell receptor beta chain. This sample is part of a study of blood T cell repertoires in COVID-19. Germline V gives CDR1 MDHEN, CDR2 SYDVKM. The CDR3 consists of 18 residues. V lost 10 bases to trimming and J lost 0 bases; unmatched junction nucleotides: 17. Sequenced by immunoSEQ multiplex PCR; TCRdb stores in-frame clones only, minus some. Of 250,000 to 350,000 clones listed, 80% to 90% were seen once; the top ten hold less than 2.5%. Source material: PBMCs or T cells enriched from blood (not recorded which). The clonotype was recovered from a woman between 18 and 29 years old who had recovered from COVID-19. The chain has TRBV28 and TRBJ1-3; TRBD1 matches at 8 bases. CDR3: CATASDRGFHYSGNTIYF. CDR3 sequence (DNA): TGTGCCACCGCCAGCGACAGGGGCTTTCATTACTCTGGAAACACCATATATTTT.